Shown below are 24 T cell receptor beta chains from a single sample sequenced in a study of STAT5B mutations in CD4+ large granular lymphocyte leukemia. Clones were sequenced by immunoSEQ multiplex PCR, and TCRdb holds only the in-frame ones, with some missing. The table records tens of thousands of clones, about 76% of them present only once. The sequencing input was CD4+ T cells from blood buffy coats. The receptor source for this set is a human donor in good health.

This chain connects TRBV28 to TRBJ1-6; D gene ambiguous. Germline CDR1 reads MDHEN; CDR2 reads SYDVKM. Trimming pared 7 bases from V and 0 bases from J, leaving 10 bases between. This CDR3 spans 15 amino acids. CDR3 sequence reads: CASIMFGSYNSPLHF. CDR3 sequence (DNA): TGTGCCAGCATAATGTTCGGCTCCTATAATTCACCCCTCCACTTT.

V usage is TRBV6-6 and J usage is TRBJ2-1; D tentatively reads TRBD1 or TRBD2 (6 bases each). With 3 bases removed from V and 6 bases from J, the gap between germline ends came to 15 bases. Germline loops: CDR1 MNHNY, CDR2 SVGAGI (reference sequence). The CDR3 is 15 amino acids. This CDR3 is CASSYLGGQGNEQFF. The CDR3 nucleotides are TGTGCCAGCAGTTATTTGGGGGGCCAGGGCAATGAGCAGTTCTTC.

V and J are TRBV27 and TRBJ2-1; TRBD2 might be the D (5 bases). Germline V lookup: CDR1 MNHEY, CDR2 SMNVEV (reference sequence). V lost 3 bases, J lost 2 bases, and 11 bases lay in between. This CDR3 comprises 15 residues. The CDR3 DNA reads as TGTGCCAGCAGTTTCCCGGGGAGAACCTACAATGAGCAGTTCTTC. Its translation is CASSFPGRTYNEQFF.

The table lists this clone with a few counts. This chain connects TRBV2 to TRBJ2-1; possibly TRBD2 for D (6 bases). Germline CDR1 is SNHLY and CDR2 is FYNNEI. The CDR3 spans 15 residues. The V end was cut by 1 base, the J end by 6 bases, with 13 bases between. CDR3 bases: TGTGCCAGCAGTGAAGAGCGGGCGCGGGGCAATGAGCAGTTCTTC. It encodes CASSEERARGNEQFF.

This chain uses TRBV29-1 with TRBJ1-1, with TRBD1 matching over 9 bases. After removal of 1 base from V and 4 bases from J, the junction contained 1 base not matched to a gene. This CDR3 is 13 amino acids long. Looked up from germline, CDR1 is SQVTM and CDR2 is ANQGSEA. The CDR3 region is CSVEGQGGTEAFF. DNA for the CDR3: TGCAGCGTTGAAGGACAGGGGGGCACTGAAGCTTTCTTT.

The gene calls are TRBV19 and TRBJ1-4; the D is unclear. Germline V lookup: CDR1 LNHDA, CDR2 SQIVND (reference sequence). Trimming removed 3 bases from V and 0 bases from J, with 11 bases in between. The CDR3 sequence is 16 residues long. The CDR3 DNA reads as TGTGCCAGTAGTATGAGACGCGGGACAACTAATGAAAAACTGTTTTTT. Encoded protein: CASSMRRGTTNEKLFF.

The chain carries TRBV28 and TRBJ2-7; the D gene is possibly TRBD1 (5 bases). Germline V gene lookup returns CDR1 MDHEN and CDR2 SYDVKM. V lost 5 bases and J lost 0, with 17 bases in between. CDR3 length: 16 residues. The CDR3 region is CASSAAGGAVSYEQYV. In DNA, the CDR3 is TGTGCCAGCAGTGCAGCAGGTGGGGCAGTCTCCTACGAGCAGTACGTC.

The rearrangement links TRBV15 to TRBJ1-1; possibly TRBD1 for D (6 bases). The germline V gene encodes CDR1 LNHNV and CDR2 YYDKDF (reference sequence). This CDR3 region has 14 residues. V was cut by 1 base and J by 3 bases, with 9 bases left in between. In nucleotides, the CDR3 is TGTGCCACCAGCAGAGGACAGGCCCACACTGAAGCTTTCTTT. It codes for CATSRGQAHTEAFF.

The chain joins TRBV11-3 to TRBJ1-1; D remains unclear. CDR1 is SGHNT and CDR2 is YENEEA in the germline V gene. CDR3 length: 11 residues. The germline V and J ends were trimmed by 7 bases and 6 bases, with 9 bases remaining between them. This CDR3 reads CASTFGAEAFF. The CDR3, as DNA: TGTGCCAGCACCTTTGGGGCTGAAGCTTTCTTT.

The genes are TRBV2 and TRBJ2-7; TRBD1 matches at 8 bases. CDR1 is SNHLY and CDR2 is FYNNEI in the germline V gene. The ends lost 6 bases at V and 4 bases at J; junction bases unmatched: 20. CDR3 length equals 18 residues. The CDR3 sequence is CASSGSPGTGAVGYEQYF. The CDR3 DNA follows: TGTGCCAGCAGCGGCAGCCCTGGGACAGGCGCGGTAGGGTACGAGCAGTACTTC. The full variable domain, with the rest looked up from reference TRBV2 and TRBJ2-7, is EPEVTQTPSHQVTQMGQEVILRCVPISNHLYFYWYRQILGQKVEFLVSFYNNEISEKSEIFDDQFSVERPDGSNFTLKIRSTKLEDSAMYFCASSGSPGTGAVGYEQYFGPGTRLTVT.

This clone was observed a few times. V and J are TRBV19 and TRBJ2-3; D possibly corresponds to TRBD2 (6 bases). The CDR3 extends over 15 amino acids. Germline loops: CDR1 LNHDA, CDR2 SQIVND (reference sequence). Trimming removed 8 bases at V and 3 bases at J, with 18 bases between. The CDR3 nucleotides read TGTGCCAGTCGCCAACTAGCTCCGCGGACAGATACGCAGTATTTT. It specifies CASRQLAPRTDTQYF.

Turning to this clone: Mismatch with germline at one junction end may stem from a read error. V usage is TRBV7-7 and J usage is TRBJ2-5, with TRBD1 identical over 9 bases. Per the germline V gene, CDR1 is SSHAT and CDR2 is FNYEAQ (reference sequence). CDR3 length equals 15 residues. CDR3 sequence (DNA): TGTGCTAGCAGCTTCAACCCCGGGACAGGGGAGACCCAGTACTTC. Translation: CASSFNPGTGETQYF.

The chain employs TRBV5-1 and TRBJ1-3; D not resolved. Germline V gene lookup returns CDR1 SGHRS and CDR2 YFSETQ. The V and J ends lost 2 bases and 2 bases respectively, with 11 bases between them. This CDR3 region has 15 residues. CDR3 in DNA: TGCGCCAGCAGCTTAGGCCAAGGAACTGGAAACACCATATATTTT. This codes for CASSLGQGTGNTIYF.

J is TRBJ2-1 and V is TRBV5-5; 11 positions match TRBD2. The CDR3 runs 16 residues. Trimming cost V 4 bases and J 8 bases; bases outside gene matches: 11. The germline CDR1 and CDR2 sequences are SGHKS and YYEKEE (reference sequence). The CDR3 sequence is CASSLDLAGGQDEQFF. Here the CDR3 DNA reads TGTGCCAGCAGCCTGGATTTAGCGGGAGGGCAGGATGAGCAGTTCTTC.

The rearrangement joins TRBV6-5 to TRBJ2-7; D perhaps matches TRBD2 (5 bases). The germline CDR1 and CDR2 sequences are MNHEY and SVGAGI. This CDR3 is 15 amino acids long. V was shortened by 0 bases and J by 4 bases, with 13 bases between the two germline ends. As DNA, the CDR3 is TGTGCCAGCAGTTACTCGGCCACGGGATATTACGAGCAGTACTTC. This codes for CASSYSATGYYEQYF.

This clone showed up just once. V usage is TRBV11-2 and J usage is TRBJ1-1; 8 bases are a match to TRBD1. The V and J ends lost 5 bases and 6 bases, in that order; junction bases with no gene match: 8. CDR3 length: 14 amino acids. Looked up from germline, CDR1 is SGHAT and CDR2 is FQNNGV. In DNA form, the CDR3 reads TGTGCCAGCAGCCCTCAGGGGGCGGGCTCTGAAGCTTTCTTT. This sequence encodes CASSPQGAGSEAFF.

The chain joins TRBV7-2 to TRBJ1-5; TRBD1 is a possible D gene (6 bases). Trimming took 3 bases from V and 6 from J, leaving 9 bases between them. Germline V gives CDR1 SGHTA, CDR2 FQGNSA. The CDR3 is 13 residues long. The CDR3 spells CASSFQDSQPQHF. For the CDR3, the DNA is TGTGCCAGCAGCTTTCAGGACAGTCAGCCCCAGCATTTT. Supplemented by reference TRBV7-2 and TRBJ1-5, the full variable domain reads GAGVSQSPSNKVTEKGKDVELRCDPISGHTALYWYRQSLGQGLEFLIYFQGNSAPDKSGLPSDRFSAERTGGSVSTLTIQRTQQEDSAVYLCASSFQDSQPQHFGDGTRLSIL.

Worth noting for this clone: The sample holds other DNA sequences that translate to the same CDR3. The J gene is TRBJ2-7, the V gene TRBV9, with TRBD2 matching 8 bases. There are 18 residues in the CDR3. The V segment lost 2 bases and the J segment 6 bases; nucleotides outside the gene matches: 19. Germline V gene lookup returns CDR1 SGDLS and CDR2 YYNGEE. CDR3 coding DNA: TGTGCCAGCAGCGTGGCGCCGGGGGGGACCCAAGGGAACCTCGAGCAGTACTTC. The encoded protein is CASSVAPGGTQGNLEQYF.

CDR3 nucleotide sequence: TGTGCCTGGAGTAGACCCGGGACAGGAGGGATTGGAAACACCATATATTTT. This codes for CAWSRPGTGGIGNTIYF. The chain recombines TRBV30 with TRBJ1-3; 8 bases match TRBD1. CDR1 and CDR2 from the germline V gene are GTSNPN and SVGIG (reference sequence). The CDR3 sequence is 17 residues long. The J segment lost 3 bases and the V segment lost 2 bases, leaving 12 bases of the junction unmatched.

The chain recombines TRBV19 with TRBJ2-7; TRBD2 aligns across 7 bases. V lost 1 base, J lost 4 bases, and 22 bases stayed unmatched. Per germline, CDR1 LNHDA and CDR2 SQIVND (reference sequence). The CDR3 sequence is 20 residues long. CDR3 region: CASSIGPFGRERDPSYEQYF. The CDR3 DNA follows: TGTGCCAGTAGTATAGGGCCGTTTGGTCGGGAGCGGGATCCATCTTACGAGCAGTACTTC.

The chain is built from TRBV28 and TRBJ1-4; perhaps TRBD1 as D (6 bases). The CDR3 is 13 residues long. Per the germline V gene, CDR1 is MDHEN and CDR2 is SYDVKM. The V end was cut by 3 bases, the J end by 9 bases, with 11 bases between. CDR3 region: CASSLGGAQKLFF. DNA of the CDR3: TGTGCCAGCAGTTTGGGGGGGGCGCAAAAACTGTTTTTT.

The J gene is TRBJ1-2, the V gene TRBV29-1, with a possible D match to TRBD1 (6 bases). Germline CDR1 and CDR2: SQVTM and ANQGSEA. Trimming removed 4 bases from V and 4 bases from J, with 16 bases in between. This CDR3 region has 14 residues. CDR3: CSVAPPGGLYGYTF. CDR3 DNA: TGCAGCGTTGCGCCCCCGGGGGGCCTCTATGGCTACACCTTC.

The rearrangement links TRBV7-2 to TRBJ2-1, with 10 positions matching TRBD2. The junction had 8 bases not matched to a gene; V was cut back by 7 bases and J by 8 bases. Germline CDR1 is SGHTA and CDR2 is FQGNSA. The CDR3 is 14 amino acids. The CDR3 here is CASNLSGGEDEQFF. The CDR3 coding sequence is TGTGCCAGCAACCTAAGCGGGGGGGAAGATGAGCAGTTCTTC.

The chain combines TRBV18 with TRBJ1-1, with D uncertain. The germline V gene has CDR1 KGHSH and CDR2 LQKENI. There are 14 residues in the CDR3. Trimming removed 3 bases at V and 2 bases at J, with 10 bases between. The CDR3 here is CASSPDGKNTEAFF. The CDR3 coding sequence is TGTGCCAGCTCACCCGACGGAAAAAACACTGAAGCTTTCTTT.